Following are 27 T cell receptor beta chains from one sample sequenced in a study of T cell responses to AZD1222 COVID-19 vaccine. Libraries were prepared by immunoSEQ multiplex PCR; TCRdb keeps only in-frame clonotypes and omits some of them. The sample's table shows around 150,000 clones. The sequencing sample was made of peripheral blood. The receptors come from an adult in good health.

This sequence joins TRBV6-2 or TRBV6-3 and TRBJ2-5; TRBD2 matches 12 bases. In germline, CDR1 is MNHEY, CDR2 SVGEGT. V was pared by 8 bases and J by 5 bases, with 9 bases of the junction left unmatched. This CDR3 spans 15 amino acids. The CDR3 DNA follows: TGTGCCAGCGGCCCTAGCGGGGGGGCGGGCGAGACCCAGTACTTC. Amino acid sequence: CASGPSGGAGETQYF.

The chain has TRBV18 and TRBJ1-5; 8 bases align to TRBD1. In germline, CDR1 is KGHSH, CDR2 LQKENI. V trimming: 6 bases; J trimming: 5 bases; junction bases outside the gene matches: 6. This CDR3 is built from 14 residues. The CDR3 loop is CASSAGGRYQPQHF. Written as DNA, the CDR3 is TGTGCCAGCTCCGCAGGGGGCCGGTATCAGCCCCAGCATTTT.

The chain combines TRBV5-4 with TRBJ1-1, with TRBD1 matching over 8 bases. V shed 1 base and J 5 bases; nucleotides not matched to a gene: 10. This CDR3 contains 16 residues. The germline gives CDR1 SGHNT, CDR2 YYREEE (reference sequence). The CDR3 DNA reads TGTGCCAGCAGCTTGAGGCAGGGGGCGAGTCGGACTGAAGCTTTCTTT. Its translation is CASSLRQGASRTEAFF.

This sequence joins TRBV19 and TRBJ1-2; 9 nucleotides align to TRBD1. The junction had 2 bases not matched to a gene; V was cut back by 6 bases and J by 3 bases. This CDR3 is 13 amino acids long. Germline CDR1 LNHDA, CDR2 SQIVND (reference sequence). The CDR3 DNA reads as TGTGCCAGTAGCCGGACAGGGGACTATGGCTACACCTTC. Protein: CASSRTGDYGYTF.

V and J are TRBV1 and TRBJ2-3; whether TRBD2, the table's D call, matches the DNA was not checked. TRBV1 is assigned pseudogene status. The CDR3 is 18 amino acids. The CDR3 nucleotides are TGCACCAGCAGCCATTACCCGACGACTAGCGGGGGGGCAGATACGCAGTATTTT. This codes for CTSSHYPTTSGGADTQYF.

Worth noting for this clone: Other DNA sequences in the same sample also yield this CDR3. The rearrangement uses TRBV19 and TRBJ1-1, with D unclear. Germline CDR1 LNHDA, CDR2 SQIVND (reference sequence). The CDR3 contains 14 residues. V was trimmed by 2 bases and J by 1 base, leaving 8 bases between them. CDR3 in amino acids: CASSIPRENTEAFF. In DNA, the CDR3 is TGTGCCAGTAGTATACCCCGGGAGAACACTGAAGCTTTCTTT. Full variable domain (rest looked up from reference TRBV19 and TRBJ1-1): DGGITQSPKYLFRKEGQNVTLSCEQNLNHDAMYWYRQDPGQGLRLIYYSQIVNDFQKGDIAEGYSVSREKKESFPLTVTSAQKNPTAFYLCASSIPRENTEAFFGQGTRLTVV.

V is TRBV4-3 and J is TRBJ1-3; no clear D gene. V lost 0 bases and J 2 bases, leaving 11 bases between the germline ends. The germline V gene encodes CDR1 LGHNA and CDR2 YSLEER. The CDR3 is 16 amino acids. CDR3 sequence (DNA): TGCGCCAGCAGCCAAGAGGGAACACACACTGGAAACACCATATATTTT. Protein product: CASSQEGTHTGNTIYF.

This chain connects TRBV3-1 (or the pseudogene TRBV3-2) to TRBJ1-2, with 11 nucleotides matching TRBD1. The V segment lost 0 bases and the J segment 4 bases; nucleotides outside the gene matches: 4. CDR3 length: 16 amino acids. Germline V gene lookup returns CDR1 LGHDT and CDR2 YNNKEL (reference sequence). This chain's CDR3 is CASSQEDRGPLYGYTF. The CDR3 DNA reads as TGTGCCAGCAGCCAAGAGGACAGGGGGCCTCTCTATGGCTACACCTTC.

The chain links TRBV30 to TRBJ2-2; unclear D gene. The CDR3 runs to 14 residues. Per germline, CDR1 GTSNPN and CDR2 SVGIG (reference sequence). V dropped 0 bases and J dropped 0 bases, with 5 bases sitting between them. CDR3 DNA sequence: TGTGCCTGGAGTGTAGGAGCGAACACCGGGGAGCTGTTTTTT. Residues: CAWSVGANTGELFF.

This chain links TRBV7-7 with TRBJ2-1; 10 nucleotides line up with TRBD2. The J segment lost 6 bases and the V segment lost 5 bases, leaving 7 bases of the junction unmatched. The CDR3 loop spans 15 amino acids. Per the germline V gene, CDR1 is SSHAT and CDR2 is FNYEAQ (reference sequence). CDR3 nucleotides: TGTGCCAGCAGCCCTCTAGCGGGGGCCAGCAATGAGCAGTTCTTC. Protein product: CASSPLAGASNEQFF.

The V call is TRBV5-1, the J call TRBJ2-5; the D is unclear. The V gene's germline CDR1 is SGHRS and CDR2 YFSETQ. Trimming removed 3 bases from V and 1 base from J, with 7 bases in between. The CDR3 has 13 amino acids. CDR3 sequence reads: CASSWRVQETQYF. CDR3 bases: TGCGCCAGCAGCTGGCGAGTCCAAGAGACCCAGTACTTC.

The chain links TRBV7-2 to TRBJ2-2; D not resolved. The CDR3 length is 16 residues. V was cut by 2 bases and J by 1 base, with 11 bases left in between. The germline gives CDR1 SGHTA, CDR2 FQGNSA. The CDR3 region has the DNA TGTGCCAGCAGCTTATGGGTGTCGGAGAACACCGGGGAGCTGTTTTTT. Protein: CASSLWVSENTGELFF. The full variable domain, rest sourced from reference TRBV7-2 and TRBJ2-2, is GAGVSQSPSNKVTEKGKDVELRCDPISGHTALYWYRQSLGQGLEFLIYFQGNSAPDKSGLPSDRFSAERTGGSVSTLTIQRTQQEDSAVYLCASSLWVSENTGELFFGEGSRLTVL.

V and J are TRBV27 and TRBJ1-5; no clear D gene. With 2 bases removed from V and 2 bases from J, the gap between germline ends came to 13 bases. The CDR3 loop spans 16 amino acids. The germline V gene has CDR1 MNHEY and CDR2 SMNVEV (reference sequence). The CDR3 DNA is TGTGCCAGCAGTTTAAACCCTTCTATTGGCAATCAGCCCCAGCATTTT. Translation: CASSLNPSIGNQPQHF.

J is TRBJ1-1 and V is TRBV7-2; D not resolved. The CDR3 is 13 residues long. Deletions cut 5 bases from V and 0 bases from J, with 7 bases between. The V gene's germline CDR1 is SGHTA and CDR2 FQGNSA. As DNA, the CDR3 is TGTGCCAGCAGCCTACCCATGAACACTGAAGCTTTCTTT. This codes for CASSLPMNTEAFF.

The gene calls are TRBV14 and TRBJ1-1, with D maybe TRBD1 (5 bases). Trimming pared 0 bases from V and 0 bases from J, leaving 14 bases between. This CDR3 comprises 17 residues. The germline CDR1 and CDR2 sequences are SGHDN and FVKESK. The CDR3 bases are TGTGCCAGCAGCCAAGATCACGCAGGGCGTCTGAACACTGAAGCTTTCTTT. Its protein product is CASSQDHAGRLNTEAFF.

The J gene is TRBJ1-1, the V gene TRBV19; D ambiguous. The CDR3 runs to 16 residues. Trimming pared 3 bases from V and 0 bases from J, leaving 14 bases between. CDR1 is LNHDA and CDR2 is SQIVND in the germline V gene (reference sequence). In DNA, the CDR3 is TGTGCCAGTAGTATCCGGGCCGGTCCCCTGAACACTGAAGCTTTCTTT. It specifies CASSIRAGPLNTEAFF.

This rearrangement joins TRBV7-2 to TRBJ2-2; weak D call: TRBD1 (6 bases). The length of the CDR3 is 14 residues. Trimming left V 5 bases short and J 8 bases short, with 15 bases between. CDR1 is SGHTA, CDR2 FQGNSA, per germline. The DNA for the CDR3 is TGTGCCAGCAGCATCTACAGGGTTGGGGGGGAGCTGTTTTTT. It is translated as CASSIYRVGGELFF.

This chain connects TRBV7-9 to TRBJ2-5, with 13 bases lining up with TRBD2. Losses at the gene ends were 1 base for V and 1 base for J; bases not matched to a gene: 0. Germline values: CDR1 SEHNR, CDR2 FQNEAQ (reference sequence). The CDR3 runs 16 residues. The CDR3, as DNA: TGTGCCAGCAGCTTAGGGACTAGCGGGGGCCAAGAGACCCAGTACTTC. Translated, it gives CASSLGTSGGQETQYF.

The genes are TRBV27 and TRBJ1-1; D gene uncertain. CDR1 is MNHEY and CDR2 is SMNVEV in the germline V gene (reference sequence). Trimming took 5 bases from V and 5 from J, leaving 15 bases between them. This CDR3 is built from 14 residues. CDR3 bases: TGTGCCAGCAGTACCCTGGGGAGACGAACTGAAGCTTTCTTT. It specifies CASSTLGRRTEAFF.

The chain couples TRBV9 to TRBJ1-6, with TRBD1 matching over 10 bases. CDR3 size: 15 residues. With 5 bases clipped from V and 8 bases from J, the junction kept 7 bases outside the gene matches. Germline V gene data show CDR1 as SGDLS and CDR2 as YYNGEE. This CDR3 is CASSSRGTGDSPLHF. The CDR3 DNA sequence: TGTGCCAGCAGTTCAAGGGGGACAGGGGATTCACCCCTCCACTTT.

The CDR3 DNA sequence: TGTGCCAGCAGTTTATCCCGAACGGGACAGAGCTATGGCTACACCTTC. Its protein is CASSLSRTGQSYGYTF. The rearrangement links TRBV27 to TRBJ1-2; 7 positions agree with TRBD1. This CDR3 has 16 amino acids. Unmatched junction bases numbered 8, after V lost 0 bases and J lost 4 bases. Germline V gene lookup returns CDR1 MNHEY and CDR2 SMNVEV (reference sequence).

The chain is built from TRBV9 and TRBJ1-1, with D possibly being TRBD1 (5 bases). The CDR3 contains 15 residues. The germline V gene has CDR1 SGDLS and CDR2 YYNGEE. V dropped 0 bases and J dropped 6 bases, with 15 bases sitting between them. CDR3 sequence (DNA): TGTGCCAGCAGCGTAGCTTCGGGGCGAGGGGCTGAAGCTTTCTTT. Its protein is CASSVASGRGAEAFF.

This chain joins TRBV29-1 and TRBJ2-7; possible D gene TRBD1, 5 bases. This CDR3 is built from 12 residues. Germline-derived CDR1 and CDR2 are SQVTM and ANQGSEA. Trimming took off 4 bases at V and 1 base at J, with 8 bases between the two ends. The CDR3 nucleotides are TGCAGCGTTGGGGGCGGATCCTACGAGCAGTACTTC. Translation gives CSVGGGSYEQYF.

The chain employs TRBV7-2 and TRBJ2-1; no firm D call. This CDR3 contains 15 residues. Germline-derived CDR1 and CDR2 are SGHTA and FQGNSA. V was cut by 1 base and J by 4 bases, with 11 bases left in between. CDR3 DNA sequence: TGTGCCAGCAGCTTAGTCCCAGACTCTTACAATGAGCAGTTCTTC. Encoded protein: CASSLVPDSYNEQFF. The entire variable domain, with the rest obtained from reference TRBV7-2 and TRBJ2-1, is as follows: GAGVSQSPSNKVTEKGKDVELRCDPISGHTALYWYRQSLGQGLEFLIYFQGNSAPDKSGLPSDRFSAERTGGSVSTLTIQRTQQEDSAVYLCASSLVPDSYNEQFFGPGTRLTVL.

The chain combines TRBV19 with TRBJ2-1; 8 positions match TRBD1. CDR1 is LNHDA, CDR2 SQIVND, per germline (reference sequence). Germline trimming cut 5 bases from V and 9 bases from J; bases unmatched to any gene: 12. This CDR3 contains 15 residues. The CDR3 coding sequence is TGTGCCAGTAGTGCTCCTAGGACAGGGTGGGGTGAGCAGTTCTTC. This codes for CASSAPRTGWGEQFF. The whole variable domain, filled in from reference TRBV19 and TRBJ2-1, reads DGGITQSPKYLFRKEGQNVTLSCEQNLNHDAMYWYRQDPGQGLRLIYYSQIVNDFQKGDIAEGYSVSREKKESFPLTVTSAQKNPTAFYLCASSAPRTGWGEQFFGPGTRLTVL.

The V and J genes are TRBV14 and TRBJ1-2; D not certain. V lost 0 bases and J 4 bases, leaving 18 bases between the germline ends. This CDR3 is 17 amino acids long. The germline gives CDR1 SGHDN, CDR2 FVKESK. As DNA, the CDR3 is TGTGCCAGCAGCCAAGACAATCCCCCCCAGTGGGCCTATGGCTACACCTTC. Translating it yields CASSQDNPPQWAYGYTF. Variable domain in full (rest from reference TRBV14 and TRBJ1-2): EAGVTQFPSHSVIEKGQTVTLRCDPISGHDNLYWYRRVMGKEIKFLLHFVKESKQDESGMPNNRFLAERTGGTYSTLKVQPAELEDSGVYFCASSQDNPPQWAYGYTFGSGTRLTVV.

This chain uses TRBV2 with TRBJ1-6; no clear D gene. Per the germline V gene, CDR1 is SNHLY and CDR2 is FYNNEI. This CDR3 spans 13 amino acids. The V end lost 4 bases, the J end lost 7 bases, and 8 bases lay between the germline ends. The CDR3 DNA reads as TGTGCCAGCAGTGGGCTGCTGAATTCACCCCTCCACTTT. Amino acid sequence: CASSGLLNSPLHF.